This T cell receptor (beta chain) was captured in a study of graft-versus-host responses after intestinal transplantation. Overall study: Recipients were all induced with anti-thymocyte globulin, then given tacrolimus and steroids for two to three years.

Comment on this clone: Its antigen remains unidentified.

Measured with immunoSEQ multiplex PCR; TCRdb has only the in-frame clones, and not every one. The repertoire includes more than 70,000 clones, 90% of them detected once, and around 0.11% sits in the top ten. This receptor was identified in a human donor who received an intestinal transplant. This material consisted of unstimulated CD4+ T cells sorted from spleen or lymph node cells, taken before intestinal transplant.

CDR3 coding DNA: TGCGCCAGCAGCCACCTTCGGGAGGGCACTGAAGCTTTCTTT. Residues: CASSHLREGTEAFF. The gene calls are TRBV5-1 and TRBJ1-1, with no clear D. V shed 4 bases and J shed 4 bases, with 14 bases lying between them. The CDR3 is 14 residues long. Looked up from germline, CDR1 is SGHRS and CDR2 is YFSETQ.